These T cell receptor beta chains were read from a single sample in a study of radiotherapy plus CTLA-4 blockade in lung cancer. Here immunoSEQ multiplex PCR was the method, and the copy in TCRdb shows in-frame clones only, minus some. This repertoire shows some 110,000 clones, about 90% found once; its top ten account for more than 6.5%. Sequenced here: peripheral blood, sampled from a patient treated with radiotherapy plus ipilimumab. The receptors shown here come from a human donor with non-small cell lung cancer that progressed on radiotherapy plus ipilimumab. Each CDR3 is given with its conserved first and last residue. D genes are given only for firm matches. Expanded clones get a size class; other rows say once, few or many, or leave the size out.

j_call,d_call,cdr3_length,clone_size,v_call,cdr3_aa,cdr3_nt
TRBJ1-2,-,14,-,TRBV7-6,CASSNSYRTYGYTF,TGTGCCAGCTCGAACTCCTACAGGACCTATGGCTACACCTTC
TRBJ2-3,-,13,-,TRBV7-9,CASSPGGIGTQYF,TGTGCCAGCTCCCCCGGGGGCATCGGCACGCAGTATTTT
TRBJ1-5,TRBD1,15,-,TRBV6-6,CASIRTGDSNQPQHF,TGTGCCAGCATTCGGACAGGGGATAGCAATCAGCCCCAGCATTTT
TRBJ1-1,-,15,-,TRBV6-1,CASSELGGAGAEAFF,TGTGCCAGCAGTGAATTAGGGGGGGCTGGCGCTGAAGCTTTCTTT
TRBJ1-1,TRBD1,15,-,TRBV2,CASSQRDRVITEAFF,TGTGCCAGCTCCCAAAGAGACAGGGTAATAACTGAAGCTTTCTTT
TRBJ2-1,-,16,-,TRBV5-1,CASSVEKSPWDNEQFF,TGCGCCAGCAGCGTCGAGAAGTCCCCCTGGGACAATGAGCAGTTCTTC
TRBJ1-5,-,14,-,TRBV6-1,CASSPRGFSQPQHF,TGTGCCAGCAGTCCAAGGGGGTTCAGTCAGCCCCAGCATTTT
TRBJ2-3,TRBD2,15,-,TRBV7-9,CASSTGLQYGDTQYF,TGTGCCAGCAGCACGGGACTACAATATGGAGATACGCAGTATTTT
TRBJ2-1,-,17,-,TRBV5-1,CASSFSGSGSSYNEQFF,TGCGCCAGCAGCTTTAGTGGTAGCGGTAGCTCCTACAATGAGCAGTTCTTC
TRBJ1-2,-,18,-,TRBV7-9,CASSQLKTGQTLSPGYTF,TGTGCCAGCAGCCAACTTAAAACGGGACAAACCCTCTCACCTGGCTACACCTTC
TRBJ2-3,-,14,-,TRBV30,CAWSVASGTDTQYF,TGTGCCTGGAGTGTCGCTAGCGGCACAGATACGCAGTATTTT
TRBJ2-3,-,13,-,TRBV5-1,CASSLGSPDTQYF,TGCGCCAGCAGCTTGGGATCCCCAGATACGCAGTATTTT
TRBJ2-1,TRBD1,13,few,TRBV19,CASRAPRGNEQFF,TGTGCCAGTAGGGCCCCCAGGGGGAACGAGCAGTTCTTC
TRBJ1-1,-,13,-,TRBV6-1,CASAQGTNTEAFF,TGTGCCAGTGCGCAGGGTACGAACACTGAAGCTTTCTTT
TRBJ2-3,-,15,-,TRBV9,CASSDGPGSTDTQYF,TGTGCCAGCAGTGACGGGCCTGGGAGCACAGATACGCAGTATTTT
TRBJ1-1,TRBD1,14,-,TRBV27,CASRVSGTGDKAFF,TGTGCCAGCAGAGTATCCGGGACAGGGGACAAAGCTTTCTTT
TRBJ2-6,-,14,-,TRBV29-1,CSVRTSSGANVLTF,TGCAGCGTTCGGACCTCCTCTGGGGCCAACGTCCTGACTTTC
TRBJ2-1,TRBD2,15,-,TRBV5-1,CASIPLAGASNEQFF,TGCGCCAGCATCCCACTAGCGGGAGCATCGAATGAGCAGTTCTTC
TRBJ2-7,-,12,-,TRBV18,CASSLLSYEQYF,TGTGCCAGCTCACTCCTGTCCTACGAGCAGTACTTC
TRBJ2-7,TRBD2,15,-,TRBV10-3,CAISILAGGLEEQYF,TGTGCCATCAGTATTCTAGCGGGAGGGCTGGAGGAGCAGTACTTC
TRBJ1-4,TRBD1,16,-,TRBV5-1,CASGVGQALTNEKLFF,TGCGCCAGCGGAGTGGGACAGGCGTTGACTAATGAAAAACTGTTTTTT
TRBJ1-1,-,15,once,TRBV7-9,CASSLGGLGGTEAFF,TGTGCCAGCAGCTTAGGGGGACTCGGGGGCACTGAAGCTTTCTTT
TRBJ2-3,-,13,-,TRBV2,CASSDRDTDTQYF,TGTGCCAGCAGTGACAGGGACACAGATACGCAGTATTTT
TRBJ2-3,-,15,-,TRBV19,CASSIFHSSTDTQYF,TGTGCCAGTAGTATTTTCCACAGCTCCACAGATACGCAGTATTTT
TRBJ2-2,TRBD2,15,-,TRBV25-1,CASSRLAGITGELFF,TGTGCCAGCAGCAGACTAGCGGGAATCACCGGGGAGCTGTTTTTT
TRBJ2-7,-,15,-,TRBV25-1,CASSESGGHGYEQYF,TGTGCCAGCAGTGAGAGTGGGGGTCATGGCTACGAGCAGTACTTC
TRBJ1-2,TRBD1,13,-,TRBV5-1,CASRDGTGDGYTF,TGCGCCAGCAGGGACGGGACAGGGGATGGCTACACCTTC
TRBJ2-5,-,13,-,TRBV29-1,CSVDTWGKETQYF,TGCAGCGTGGACACTTGGGGGAAAGAGACCCAGTACTTC
TRBJ2-1,TRBD1,15,-,TRBV6-5,CASSSRQGGDYEQFF,TGTGCCAGCAGCTCCAGACAGGGGGGAGATTATGAGCAGTTCTTC
TRBJ2-6,-,15,-,TRBV2,CASRYSEIGANVLTF,TGTGCCAGCAGGTATAGCGAGATTGGGGCCAACGTCCTGACTTTC
TRBJ2-7,TRBD2,15,-,TRBV7-6,CASSLFLGLGTEQYF,TGTGCCAGCAGCTTATTTCTGGGACTAGGCACCGAGCAGTACTTC
TRBJ1-3,-,14,-,TRBV6-5,CASSLRGSGNTIYF,TGTGCCAGCAGTTTGAGGGGCTCTGGAAACACCATATATTTT
TRBJ1-3,-,11,-,TRBV6-5,CASGTGNTIYF,TGTGCCAGCGGGACTGGAAACACCATATATTTT
TRBJ2-1,-,11,-,TRBV29-1,CSVVGGYEQFF,TGCAGCGTTGTGGGGGGATATGAGCAGTTCTTC
TRBJ1-1,-,16,-,TRBV19,CASRYPGLVGNTEAFF,TGTGCCAGTAGATACCCCGGACTGGTTGGGAACACTGAAGCTTTCTTT
TRBJ2-7,-,12,once,TRBV6-6,CASSHGSYEQYF,TGTGCCAGCAGTCACGGGTCCTACGAGCAGTACTTC
TRBJ1-4,TRBD1,15,-,TRBV11-2,CASSQPQGENEKLFF,TGTGCCAGCAGCCAACCACAGGGGGAGAATGAAAAACTGTTTTTT
TRBJ1-5,-,14,-,TRBV6-5,CASSSPGVGQPQHF,TGTGCCAGCAGTTCACCAGGGGTGGGTCAGCCCCAGCATTTT
TRBJ1-5,-,14,-,TRBV6-6,CASSYSVGSQPQHF,TGTGCCAGCAGTTACTCGGTGGGATCTCAGCCCCAGCATTTT
TRBJ2-3,TRBD1,15,-,TRBV5-6,CASSFGQGGADTQYF,TGTGCCAGCAGCTTTGGACAGGGGGGAGCAGATACGCAGTATTTT
TRBJ2-7,TRBD2,14,-,TRBV7-8,CASSLEAGVGEQYF,TGTGCCAGCAGCTTAGAAGCGGGAGTTGGCGAGCAGTACTTC
TRBJ1-2,TRBD1,13,-,TRBV6-1,CAKDRGVWYGYTF,TGTGCCAAGGACAGGGGAGTATGGTATGGCTACACCTTC